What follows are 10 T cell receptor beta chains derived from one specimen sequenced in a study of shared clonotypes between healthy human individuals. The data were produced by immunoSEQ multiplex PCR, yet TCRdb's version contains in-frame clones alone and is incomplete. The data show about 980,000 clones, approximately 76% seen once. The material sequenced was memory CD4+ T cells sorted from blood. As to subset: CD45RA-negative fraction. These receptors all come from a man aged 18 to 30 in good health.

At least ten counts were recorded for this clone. CDR3 residues: CASSPSGGANEQFF. CDR3 sequence (DNA): TGTGCCAGCAGCCCTAGCGGGGGGGCCAATGAGCAGTTCTTC. The V and J genes are TRBV4-2 and TRBJ2-1; 12 nucleotides agree with TRBD2. CDR1 is LGHNA, CDR2 YNFKEQ, per germline. The CDR3 is made up of 14 amino acids. Trimming took 4 bases from V and 6 from J; bases not matched to a gene: 1.

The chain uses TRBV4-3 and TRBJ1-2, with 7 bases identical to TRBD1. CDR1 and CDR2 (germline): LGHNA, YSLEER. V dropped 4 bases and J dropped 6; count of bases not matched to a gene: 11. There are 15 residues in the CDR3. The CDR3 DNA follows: TGCGCCAGCAGCCCAGGTAGGGGGCGTCTTGATGGCTACACCTTC. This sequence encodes CASSPGRGRLDGYTF.

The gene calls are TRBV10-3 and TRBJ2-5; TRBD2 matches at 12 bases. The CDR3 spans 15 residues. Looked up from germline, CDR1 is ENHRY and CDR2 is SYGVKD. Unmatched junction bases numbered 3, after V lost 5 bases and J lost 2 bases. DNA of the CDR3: TGTGCCATCAGTACCGGGACTAGCGGGCAAGAGACCCAGTACTTC. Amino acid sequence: CAISTGTSGQETQYF.

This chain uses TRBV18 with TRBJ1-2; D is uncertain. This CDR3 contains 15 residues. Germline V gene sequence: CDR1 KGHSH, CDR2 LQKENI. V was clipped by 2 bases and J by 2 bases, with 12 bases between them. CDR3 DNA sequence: TGTGCCAGCTCACCAGGGTCGGCAGCAAACTATGGCTACACCTTC. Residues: CASSPGSAANYGYTF.

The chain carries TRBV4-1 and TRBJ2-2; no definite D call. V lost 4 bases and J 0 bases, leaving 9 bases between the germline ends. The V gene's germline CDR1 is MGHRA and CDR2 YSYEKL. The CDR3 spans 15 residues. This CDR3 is CASSLGSSNTGELFF. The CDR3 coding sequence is TGCGCCAGCAGCCTCGGCAGTTCGAACACCGGGGAGCTGTTTTTT.

CDR3 bases: TGCGCCAGCAGCCAGGACAGGGTGGATCAGCCCCAGCATTTT. This gives the protein CASSQDRVDQPQHF. The chain recombines TRBV4-1 with TRBJ1-5; 8 bases are shared with TRBD1. There are 14 residues in the CDR3. CDR1 is MGHRA and CDR2 is YSYEKL in the germline V gene. After removal of 3 bases from V and 5 bases from J, the junction contained 3 bases not matched to a gene.

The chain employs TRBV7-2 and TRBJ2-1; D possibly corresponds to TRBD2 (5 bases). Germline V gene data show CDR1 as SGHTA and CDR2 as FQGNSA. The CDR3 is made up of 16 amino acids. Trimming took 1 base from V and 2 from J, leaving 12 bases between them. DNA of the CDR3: TGTGCCAGCAGCTTAGGCCCCGGGAAGCCCTACAATGAGCAGTTCTTC. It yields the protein CASSLGPGKPYNEQFF. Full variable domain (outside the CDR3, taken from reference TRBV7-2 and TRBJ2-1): GAGVSQSPSNKVTEKGKDVELRCDPISGHTALYWYRQSLGQGLEFLIYFQGNSAPDKSGLPSDRFSAERTGGSVSTLTIQRTQQEDSAVYLCASSLGPGKPYNEQFFGPGTRLTVL.

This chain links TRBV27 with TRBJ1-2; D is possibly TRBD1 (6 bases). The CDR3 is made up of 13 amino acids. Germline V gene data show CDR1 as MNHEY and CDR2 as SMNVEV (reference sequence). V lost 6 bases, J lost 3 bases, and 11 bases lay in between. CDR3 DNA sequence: TGTGCCAGCAGCCCTCAGGGGTACTATGGCTACACCTTC. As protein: CASSPQGYYGYTF.

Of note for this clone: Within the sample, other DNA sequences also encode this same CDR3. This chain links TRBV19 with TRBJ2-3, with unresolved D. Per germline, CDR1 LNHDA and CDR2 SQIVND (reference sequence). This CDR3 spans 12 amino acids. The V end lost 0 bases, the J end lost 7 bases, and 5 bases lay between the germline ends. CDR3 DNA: TGTGCCAGTAGTATAGACAGCTATACGCAGTATTTT. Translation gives CASSIDSYTQYF.

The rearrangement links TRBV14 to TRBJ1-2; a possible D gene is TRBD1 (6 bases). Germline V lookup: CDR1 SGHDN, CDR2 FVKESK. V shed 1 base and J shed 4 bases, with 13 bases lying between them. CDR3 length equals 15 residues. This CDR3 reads CASSQATGIFYGYTF. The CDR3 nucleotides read TGTGCCAGCAGCCAAGCAACAGGGATCTTCTATGGCTACACCTTC.